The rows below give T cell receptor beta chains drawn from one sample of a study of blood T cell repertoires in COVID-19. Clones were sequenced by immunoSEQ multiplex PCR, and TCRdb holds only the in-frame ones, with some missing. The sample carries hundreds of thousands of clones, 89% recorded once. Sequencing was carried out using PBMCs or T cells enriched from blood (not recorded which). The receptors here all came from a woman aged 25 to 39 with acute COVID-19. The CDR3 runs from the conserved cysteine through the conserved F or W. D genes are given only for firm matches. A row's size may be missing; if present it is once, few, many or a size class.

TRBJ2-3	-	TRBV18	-	CASSPSRAGLGTDTQYF	TGTGCCAGCTCACCTAGCCGGGCGGGACTTGGTACAGATACGCAGTATTTT
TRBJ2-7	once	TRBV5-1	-	CASSQKPGQPYEQYF	TGCGCCAGCAGCCAAAAACCCGGACAGCCCTACGAGCAGTACTTC
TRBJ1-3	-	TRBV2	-	CARSLGDSGNTIYF	TGTGCCAGGAGTCTCGGAGACTCTGGAAACACCATATATTTT
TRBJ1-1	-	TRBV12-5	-	CASGATSTLNTEAFF	TGTGCTAGTGGTGCAACCTCGACACTGAACACTGAAGCTTTCTTT
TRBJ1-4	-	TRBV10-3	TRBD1	CASNRGQEEKLFF	TGTGCCAGTAACAGGGGGCAGGAGGAAAAACTGTTTTTT
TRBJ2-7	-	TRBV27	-	CASITGNEQYF	TGTGCCAGCATCACAGGGAACGAGCAGTACTTC
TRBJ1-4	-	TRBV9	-	CASSDGGSNEKLFF	TGTGCCAGCAGCGACGGGGGTTCAAATGAAAAACTGTTTTTT
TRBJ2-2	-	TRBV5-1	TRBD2	CASSFTSGANTGELFF	TGCGCCAGCAGTTTTACTAGCGGCGCGAACACCGGGGAGCTGTTTTTT
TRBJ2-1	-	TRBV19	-	CASSTGLNNEQFF	TGTGCCAGTAGTACGGGACTCAACAATGAGCAGTTCTTC
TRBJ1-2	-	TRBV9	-	CASSGDKPGYTF	TGTGCCAGCAGCGGTGACAAGCCTGGCTACACCTTC
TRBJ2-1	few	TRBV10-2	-	CASSPDSPYNEQFF	TGCGCCAGCAGTCCCGACAGCCCCTACAATGAGCAGTTCTTC
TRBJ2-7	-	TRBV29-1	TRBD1	CSVEPGQGAYEQYF	TGCAGCGTTGAGCCGGGACAGGGGGCTTACGAGCAGTACTTC
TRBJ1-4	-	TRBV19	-	CASRDKWTAGNEKLFF	TGTGCCAGTAGAGACAAATGGACAGCAGGGAATGAAAAACTGTTTTTT
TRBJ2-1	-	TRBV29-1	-	CSVRYNEQFF	TGCAGCGTTCGCTACAATGAGCAGTTCTTC
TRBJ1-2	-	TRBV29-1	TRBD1	CSGLTGTGDYGYTF	TGCAGCGGCCTAACCGGGACAGGGGACTATGGCTACACCTTC
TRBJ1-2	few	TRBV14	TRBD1	CASSQGVRTGSDGYTF	TGTGCCAGCAGCCAAGGGGTCAGGACAGGGTCAGATGGCTACACCTTC
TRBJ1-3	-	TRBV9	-	CASSPGSSGNTIYF	TGTGCCAGCTCCCCGGGGAGCTCTGGAAACACCATATATTTT
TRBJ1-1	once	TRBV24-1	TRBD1	CATRDRGGTEAFF	TGTGCCACCAGGGACAGGGGGGGAACTGAAGCTTTCTTT
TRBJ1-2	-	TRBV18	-	CASSPSGYYGYTF	TGTGCCAGCTCACCTTCGGGGTACTATGGCTACACCTTC
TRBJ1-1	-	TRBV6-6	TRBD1	CASSYLQGADTEAFF	TGTGCCAGCAGTTACTTACAGGGGGCTGACACTGAAGCTTTCTTT
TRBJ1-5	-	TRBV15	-	CATSNADQPQHF	TGTGCCACCAGCAATGCAGATCAGCCCCAGCATTTT
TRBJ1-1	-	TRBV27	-	CASSLSRANTEAFF	TGTGCCAGCAGTTTATCGAGGGCGAACACTGAAGCTTTCTTT
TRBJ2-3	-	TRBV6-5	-	CASRGLGLTDTQYF	TGTGCCAGCAGGGGCCTCGGACTCACAGATACGCAGTATTTT
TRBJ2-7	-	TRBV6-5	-	CASSYSPQDKQYF	TGTGCCAGCAGTTATAGCCCCCAGGACAAGCAGTACTTC
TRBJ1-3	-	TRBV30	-	CAWRIQGNSIYF	TGTGCCTGGAGAATCCAGGGTAACTCCATATATTTT
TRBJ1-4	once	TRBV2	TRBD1	CASSGDRGWELFF	TGTGCCAGCAGCGGGGACAGGGGTTGGGAACTGTTTTTT
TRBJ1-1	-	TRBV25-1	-	CASSYDGGMNTEAFF	TGTGCCAGCAGTTACGACGGGGGTATGAACACTGAAGCTTTCTTT
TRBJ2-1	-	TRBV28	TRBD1	CASTKQGSYNEQFF	TGTGCCAGCACGAAACAGGGGTCCTACAATGAGCAGTTCTTC
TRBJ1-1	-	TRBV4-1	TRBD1	CASSQALFQPRHRGRETEAFF	TGCGCCAGCAGCCAAGCCCTTTTTCAGCCGCGGCACAGGGGGCGCGAAACTGAAGCTTTCTTT
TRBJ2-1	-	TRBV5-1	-	CASSLVRSSYNEQFF	TGCGCCAGCAGCTTGGTTCGGAGCTCCTACAATGAGCAGTTCTTC
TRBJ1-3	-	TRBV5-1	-	CASSLAPTGLGNTIYF	TGCGCCAGCAGCTTGGCCCCGACAGGCCTCGGGAACACCATATATTTT
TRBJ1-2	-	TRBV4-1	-	CASSQVEPRRDGYTF	TGCGCCAGCAGCCAAGTTGAGCCCCGCCGGGATGGCTACACCTTC
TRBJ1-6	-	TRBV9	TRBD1	CASSPTTGVGSPLHF	TGTGCCAGCAGCCCCACTACAGGGGTTGGTTCACCCCTCCACTTT
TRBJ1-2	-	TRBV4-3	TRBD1	CASSQDLGQNYGYTF	TGCGCCAGCAGCCAAGATTTGGGACAGAACTATGGCTACACCTTC
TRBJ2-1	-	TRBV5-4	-	CASSNGFPLGAHNEQFF	TGTGCCAGCAGCAATGGGTTCCCACTTGGGGCCCACAATGAGCAGTTCTTC
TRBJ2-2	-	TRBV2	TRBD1	CASSEPRDRGRTGELFF	TGTGCCAGCAGTGAACCCCGAGACAGGGGGCGAACCGGGGAGCTGTTTTTT
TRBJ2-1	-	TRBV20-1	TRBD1	CSASRTGVNEQFF	TGCAGTGCTAGTCGCACAGGGGTCAATGAGCAGTTCTTC
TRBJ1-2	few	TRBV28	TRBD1	CASSFPPGQGNYGYTF	TGTGCCAGCAGTTTCCCTCCGGGACAGGGGAACTATGGCTACACCTTC
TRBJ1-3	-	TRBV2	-	CASQPGFSGNTIYF	TGTGCCAGCCAACCAGGGTTCTCTGGAAACACCATATATTTT
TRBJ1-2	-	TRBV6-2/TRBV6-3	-	CASSYGDSNYGYTF	TGTGCCAGCAGTTACGGGGACTCAAACTATGGCTACACCTTC
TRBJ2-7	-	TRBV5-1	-	CASSLDSPYSYEQYF	TGCGCCAGCAGCTTGGATTCACCCTACTCCTACGAGCAGTACTTC
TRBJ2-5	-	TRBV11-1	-	CASSLEGSRETQYF	TGTGCCAGCAGCTTAGAAGGGAGTAGGGAGACCCAGTACTTC
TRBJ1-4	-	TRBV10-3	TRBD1	CAISEGQGRSNEKLFF	TGTGCCATCAGTGAGGGACAGGGGAGGTCTAATGAAAAACTGTTTTTT
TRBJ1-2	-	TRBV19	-	CASSPTWFYGYTF	TGTGCCAGTAGTCCCACATGGTTCTATGGCTACACCTTC
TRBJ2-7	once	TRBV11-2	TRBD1	CASSSRTGSYEQYF	TGTGCCAGCAGCTCCCGGACAGGGTCTTACGAGCAGTACTTC
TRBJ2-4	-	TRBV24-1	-	CATSGSSGVAKNIQYF	TGTGCCACCAGTGGGAGTTCAGGGGTAGCCAAAAACATTCAGTACTTC
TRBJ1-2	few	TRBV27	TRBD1	CASSFGDRGRRFYTF	TGTGCCAGCAGTTTTGGGGACAGGGGGCGCCGGTTCTACACCTTC
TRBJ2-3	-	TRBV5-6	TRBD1	CASSLRGLTTDTQYF	TGTGCCAGCAGCCTCAGGGGGTTAACGACAGATACGCAGTATTTT
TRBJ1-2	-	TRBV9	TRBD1	CASSAGGQGAFGGYTF	TGTGCCAGCAGCGCCGGCGGACAGGGAGCTTTTGGGGGCTACACCTTC
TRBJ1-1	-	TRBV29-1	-	CSVGEGRAEAFF	TGCAGCGTTGGGGAGGGGAGGGCTGAAGCTTTCTTT
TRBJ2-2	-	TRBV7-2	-	CASSPQKPNTGELFF	TGTGCCAGCAGCCCGCAAAAGCCGAACACCGGGGAGCTGTTTTTT
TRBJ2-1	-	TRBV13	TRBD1	CASSSKTGASSYNEQFF	TGTGCCAGCAGCTCTAAAACAGGGGCGAGCTCCTACAATGAGCAGTTCTTC
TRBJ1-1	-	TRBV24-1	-	CATSDFPPPIFPENALINTEAFF	TGTGCCACCAGTGATTTTCCGCCGCCGATCTTCCCAGAAAACGCCCTGATCAACACTGAAGCTTTCTTT
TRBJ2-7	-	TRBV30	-	CAWRPQGVSYEQYF	TGTGCCTGGAGGCCACAGGGAGTATCCTACGAGCAGTACTTC